This T cell receptor beta chain was recorded in a study of T cell responses to AZD1222 COVID-19 vaccine. Study-wide results and caveats: Clonal diversity was possibly underestimated; the donors were predominantly white British and more often female.

Produced via immunoSEQ multiplex PCR; TCRdb's table is partial and in-frame only. The sample lists some 170,000 clones; 70% to 90% were seen once. The CDR3 totals 18 residues. Germline V gene sequence: CDR1 LNHDA, CDR2 SQIVND (reference sequence). V shed 1 base, J shed 5 bases, and the junction held 6 bases outside the gene matches. Of note for this clone: The target antigen is unknown.

The starting material was peripheral blood, obtained on day 0 of AZD1222 vaccination. This sequence joins TRBV19 and TRBJ2-2, with TRBD2 matching 14 bases. The TCR was taken from an adult in good health. DNA for the CDR3: TGTGCCAGTAGTATAGTCGGACTAGCGGGAGGCGGGACCGGGGAGCTGTTTTTT. Amino acid sequence: CASSIVGLAGGGTGELFF. Using reference TRBV19 and TRBJ2-2 for the parts outside the CDR3, the full variable domain is DGGITQSPKYLFRKEGQNVTLSCEQNLNHDAMYWYRQDPGQGLRLIYYSQIVNDFQKGDIAEGYSVSREKKESFPLTVTSAQKNPTAFYLCASSIVGLAGGGTGELFFGEGSRLTVL.